Below, 5 T cell receptor beta chains from the same sample are listed, as sequenced in a study of naive and memory T cell subsets. No antigen has been assigned to these receptors. Study-wide results and caveats: A few larger clonotypes appeared in naive repertoires, especially CD8, possibly memory cells re-expressing CD45RA.

Both TRBC1 and TRBC2 were covered by a beta constant-region primer of two equimolar oligonucleotides. Ligated cDNA was amplified by four rounds of PCR with nested alpha and beta constant-region primers and SP2. MiXCR, applied by TCRdb to the UMI-ligation and nested PCR reads, yields one record per CDR3 protein. The repertoire holds 150,000 or so distinct CDR3 sequences, over 20% seen once, with less than 0.13% in the top ten. The sample was naive CD4+ T cells from blood. These TCRs come from a human donor in good health.

This clonotype appeared many times. CDR3 in DNA: TGTGCCAGTAGTAAGGGGCCGCCCTATTCCAACGAGCAGTACTTC. As protein: CASSKGPPYSNEQYF. The chain employs TRBV19 and TRBJ2-7, with a possible D match to TRBD1 (5 bases). Germline CDR1 reads LNHDA; CDR2 reads SQIVND (reference sequence). The CDR3 length is 15 residues. Trimming removed 4 bases at V and 5 bases at J, with 18 bases between.

This chain uses TRBV5-6 with TRBJ2-1, with D perhaps TRBD1 (8 bases). The CDR3 loop spans 15 amino acids. Per germline, CDR1 SGHDT and CDR2 YYEEEE. Trimming shortened V by 2 bases and J by 6 bases, and 15 bases separated the two germline ends. The CDR3 DNA is TGTGCCAGCAGCTTACCACAGGGGGGGTTCAATGAGCAGTTCTTC. It codes for CASSLPQGGFNEQFF.

This clonotype appeared a few times. V gene TRBV12-3 or TRBV12-4 combines with J gene TRBJ2-1; D is undetermined. The length of the CDR3 is 14 residues. The V end lost 10 bases, the J end lost 4 bases, and 17 bases lay between the germline ends. The DNA of the CDR3 is TGTGCCACTTCAAAAGGTGCCGGGTACAATGAGCAGTTCTTC. Protein sequence: CATSKGAGYNEQFF.

The chain employs TRBV2 and TRBJ1-2, with a weak D call TRBD1 (5 bases). CDR1 is SNHLY and CDR2 is FYNNEI in the germline V gene. V was trimmed by 2 bases and J by 3 bases, leaving 7 bases between them. CDR3 size: 13 residues. The CDR3 nucleotides read TGTGCCAGCAGTGAAACAGGCCACTATGGCTACACCTTC. It codes for CASSETGHYGYTF. Variable domain in full (rest from reference TRBV2 and TRBJ1-2): EPEVTQTPSHQVTQMGQEVILRCVPISNHLYFYWYRQILGQKVEFLVSFYNNEISEKSEIFDDQFSVERPDGSNFTLKIRSTKLEDSAMYFCASSETGHYGYTFGSGTRLTVV.

This clonotype was detected many times. The V gene is TRBV20-1, the J gene TRBJ2-3; TRBD2 is a possible D gene (6 bases). The V end was cut by 1 base, the J end by 6 bases, with 11 bases between. CDR1 is DFQATT and CDR2 is SNEGSKA in the germline V gene (reference sequence). CDR3 length: 13 amino acids. The DNA for the CDR3 is TGCAGTGCTAGAGTTGGAGGGGTGGATACGCAGTATTTT. It specifies CSARVGGVDTQYF.